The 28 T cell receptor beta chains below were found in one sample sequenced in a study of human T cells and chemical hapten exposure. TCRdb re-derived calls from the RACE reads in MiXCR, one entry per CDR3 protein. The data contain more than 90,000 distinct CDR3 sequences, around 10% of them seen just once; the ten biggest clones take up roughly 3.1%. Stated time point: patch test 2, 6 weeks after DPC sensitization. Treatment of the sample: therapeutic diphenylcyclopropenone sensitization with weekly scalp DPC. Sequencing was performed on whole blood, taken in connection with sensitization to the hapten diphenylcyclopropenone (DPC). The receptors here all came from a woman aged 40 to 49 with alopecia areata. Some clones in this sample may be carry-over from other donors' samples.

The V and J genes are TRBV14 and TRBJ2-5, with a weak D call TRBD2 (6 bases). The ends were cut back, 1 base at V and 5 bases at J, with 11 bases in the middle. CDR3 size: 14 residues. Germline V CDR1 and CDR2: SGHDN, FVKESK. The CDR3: CASSQAGSTETQYF. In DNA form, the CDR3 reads TGTGCCAGCAGCCAAGCCGGGAGCACTGAGACCCAGTACTTC.

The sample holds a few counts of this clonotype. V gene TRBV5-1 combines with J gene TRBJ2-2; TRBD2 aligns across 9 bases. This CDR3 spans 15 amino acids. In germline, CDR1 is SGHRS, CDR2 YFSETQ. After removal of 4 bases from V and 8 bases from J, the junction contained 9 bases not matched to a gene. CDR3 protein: CASSKARSGSGELFF. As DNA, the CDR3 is TGCGCCAGCAGCAAGGCCCGTAGCGGGAGTGGGGAGCTGTTTTTT.

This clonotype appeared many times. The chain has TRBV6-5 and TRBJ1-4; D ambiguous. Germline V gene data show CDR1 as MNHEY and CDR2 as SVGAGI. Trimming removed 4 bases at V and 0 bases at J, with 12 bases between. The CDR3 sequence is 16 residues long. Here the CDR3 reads CASSSGRITTNEKLFF. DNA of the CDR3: TGTGCCAGCAGTTCAGGCAGGATAACAACTAATGAAAAACTGTTTTTT.

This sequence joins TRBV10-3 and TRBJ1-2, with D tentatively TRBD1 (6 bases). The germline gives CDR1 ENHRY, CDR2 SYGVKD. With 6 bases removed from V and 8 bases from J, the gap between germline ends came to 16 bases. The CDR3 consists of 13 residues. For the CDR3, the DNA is TGTGCCATCAGCCCACAGGGTGATGGCGGCTACACCTTC. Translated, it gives CAISPQGDGGYTF.

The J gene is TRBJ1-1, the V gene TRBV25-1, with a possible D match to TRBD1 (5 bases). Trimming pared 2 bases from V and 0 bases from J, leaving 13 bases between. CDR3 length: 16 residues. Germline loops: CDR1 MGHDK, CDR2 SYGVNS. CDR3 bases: TGTGCCAGCAGTGAAAGTATGACAGCCTTGAACACTGAAGCTTTCTTT. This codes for CASSESMTALNTEAFF. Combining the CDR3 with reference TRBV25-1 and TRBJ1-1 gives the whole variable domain EADIYQTPRYLVIGTGKKITLECSQTMGHDKMYWYQQDPGMELHLIHYSYGVNSTEKGDLSSESTVSRIRTEHFPLTLESARPSHTSQYLCASSESMTALNTEAFFGQGTRLTVV.

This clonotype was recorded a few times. The DNA for the CDR3 is TGTGCCAGCAGTTTCCCCCGGACTAGCGGAAACTACAATGAGCAGTTCTTC. It translates to CASSFPRTSGNYNEQFF. The J gene is TRBJ2-1, the V gene TRBV6-2 or TRBV6-3; 10 bases are a match to TRBD2. Looked up from germline, CDR1 is MNHEY and CDR2 is SVGEGT. J gave up 3 bases and V 4 bases, and 9 bases lay outside the gene matches. CDR3 length: 17 amino acids.

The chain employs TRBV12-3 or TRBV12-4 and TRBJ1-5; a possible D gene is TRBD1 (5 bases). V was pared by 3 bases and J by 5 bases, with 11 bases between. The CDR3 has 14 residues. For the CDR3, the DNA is TGTGCCAGCAGTTTTGGGGGGACTTATCAGCCCCAGCATTTT. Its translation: CASSFGGTYQPQHF.

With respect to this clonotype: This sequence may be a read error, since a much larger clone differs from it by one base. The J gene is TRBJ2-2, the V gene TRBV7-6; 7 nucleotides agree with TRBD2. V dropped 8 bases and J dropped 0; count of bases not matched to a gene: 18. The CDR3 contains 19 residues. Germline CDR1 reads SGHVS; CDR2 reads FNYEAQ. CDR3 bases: TGTGCCAGCGCTGCGGGGTTAGCGGGTCCCTCTTCGAACACCGGGGAGCTGTTTTTT. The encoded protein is CASAAGLAGPSSNTGELFF.

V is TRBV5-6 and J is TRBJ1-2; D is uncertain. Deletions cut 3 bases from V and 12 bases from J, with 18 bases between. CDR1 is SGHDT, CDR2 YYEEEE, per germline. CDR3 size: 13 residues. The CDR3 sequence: CASSYGPPPRDTF. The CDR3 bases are TGTGCCAGCAGCTATGGACCTCCTCCAAGAGACACCTTC.

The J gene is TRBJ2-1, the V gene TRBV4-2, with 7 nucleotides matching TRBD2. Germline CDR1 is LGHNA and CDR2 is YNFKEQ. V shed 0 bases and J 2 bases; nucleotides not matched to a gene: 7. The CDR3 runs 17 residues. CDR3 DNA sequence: TGTGCCAGCAGCCAAGATCCCCCTAGCGGCACCTACAATGAGCAGTTCTTC. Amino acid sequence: CASSQDPPSGTYNEQFF.

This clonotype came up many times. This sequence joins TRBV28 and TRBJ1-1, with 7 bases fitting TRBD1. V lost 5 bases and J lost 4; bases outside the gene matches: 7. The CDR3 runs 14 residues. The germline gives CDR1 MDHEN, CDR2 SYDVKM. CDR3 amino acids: CASSLRQGGTEAFF. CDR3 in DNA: TGTGCCAGCAGTCTTCGTCAGGGGGGCACTGAAGCTTTCTTT.

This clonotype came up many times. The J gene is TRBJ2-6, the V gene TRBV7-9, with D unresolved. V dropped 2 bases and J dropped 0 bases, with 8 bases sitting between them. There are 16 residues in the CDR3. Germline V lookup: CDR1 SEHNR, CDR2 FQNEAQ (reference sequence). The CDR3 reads CASSLSGISGANVLTF. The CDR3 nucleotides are TGTGCCAGCAGCTTAAGTGGGATCTCTGGGGCCAACGTCCTGACTTTC.

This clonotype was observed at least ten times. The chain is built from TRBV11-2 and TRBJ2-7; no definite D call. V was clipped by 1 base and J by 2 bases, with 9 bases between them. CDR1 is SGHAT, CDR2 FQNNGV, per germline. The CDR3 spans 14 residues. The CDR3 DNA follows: TGTGCCAGCAGCTTAGGGGTTAATGCCTACGAGCAGTACTTC. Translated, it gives CASSLGVNAYEQYF.

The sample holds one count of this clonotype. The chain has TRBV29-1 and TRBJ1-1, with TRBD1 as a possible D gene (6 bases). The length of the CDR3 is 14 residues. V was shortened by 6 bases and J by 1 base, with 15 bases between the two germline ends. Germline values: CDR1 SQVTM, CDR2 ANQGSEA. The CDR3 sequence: CSVRLRTANTEAFF. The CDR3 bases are TGCAGCGTCAGGCTACGGACAGCGAACACTGAAGCTTTCTTT.

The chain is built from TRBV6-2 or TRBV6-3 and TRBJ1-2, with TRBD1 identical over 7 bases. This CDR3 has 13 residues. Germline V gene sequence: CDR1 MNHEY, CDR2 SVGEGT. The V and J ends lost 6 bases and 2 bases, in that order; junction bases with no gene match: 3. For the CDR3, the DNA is TGTGCCAGCAGGCGGGGACAGAACTATGGCTACACCTTC. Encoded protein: CASRRGQNYGYTF.

The CDR3 bases are TGTGCCAGCAGCCCAGGGGTCGGCGAGCAGTACTTC. Translated, it gives CASSPGVGEQYF. The gene calls are TRBV9 and TRBJ2-7, with D maybe TRBD1 (6 bases). With 4 bases removed from V and 6 bases from J, the gap between germline ends came to 11 bases. This CDR3 contains 12 residues. Germline-derived CDR1 and CDR2 are SGDLS and YYNGEE.

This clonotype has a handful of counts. CDR3 nucleotide sequence: TGTGCCAGCACCCCTAGGTCGTCGGAGCCCCAGCATTTT. Translated: CASTPRSSEPQHF. The chain couples TRBV6-5 to TRBJ1-5; D remains ambiguous. Trimming took off 7 bases at V and 8 bases at J, with 15 bases between the two ends. The CDR3 contains 13 residues. In germline, CDR1 is MNHEY, CDR2 SVGAGI.

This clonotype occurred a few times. The CDR3 nucleotides are TGTGCCAGCAGAGCGGGGGGCCATCTCTCCTACGAGCAGTACTTC. Translated, it gives CASRAGGHLSYEQYF. This chain joins TRBV6-2 or TRBV6-3 and TRBJ2-7; TRBD2 agrees at 9 bases. V shed 6 bases, J shed 0 bases, and the junction held 6 bases outside the gene matches. The CDR3 is 15 residues long. Germline V gene sequence: CDR1 MNHEY, CDR2 SVGEGT.

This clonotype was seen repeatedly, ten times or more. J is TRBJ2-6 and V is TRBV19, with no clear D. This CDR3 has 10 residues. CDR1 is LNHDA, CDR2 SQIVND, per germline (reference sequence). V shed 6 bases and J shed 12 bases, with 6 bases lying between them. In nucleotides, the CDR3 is TGTGCCAGTAGCGGCGGCGTCCTGACTTTC. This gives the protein CASSGGVLTF.

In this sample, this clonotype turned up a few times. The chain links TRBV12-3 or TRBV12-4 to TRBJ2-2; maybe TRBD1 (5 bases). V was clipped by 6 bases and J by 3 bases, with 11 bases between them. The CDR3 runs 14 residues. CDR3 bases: TGTGCCAGCAGACCCAGGGTTCACACCGGGGAGCTGTTTTTT. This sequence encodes CASRPRVHTGELFF.

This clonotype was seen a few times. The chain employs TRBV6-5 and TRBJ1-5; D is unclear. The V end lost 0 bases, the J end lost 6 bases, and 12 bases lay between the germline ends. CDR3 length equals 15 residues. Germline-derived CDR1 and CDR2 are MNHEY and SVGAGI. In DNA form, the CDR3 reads TGTGCCAGCAGTTACTCGGTCAGTGCAGGTCAGCCCCAGCATTTT. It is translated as CASSYSVSAGQPQHF.

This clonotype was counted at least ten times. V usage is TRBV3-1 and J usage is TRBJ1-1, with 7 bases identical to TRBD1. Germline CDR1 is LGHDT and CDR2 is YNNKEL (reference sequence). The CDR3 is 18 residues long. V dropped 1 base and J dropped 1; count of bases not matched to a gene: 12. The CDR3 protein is CASSQARPGEGANTEAFF. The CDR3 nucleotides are TGTGCCAGCAGCCAAGCTAGGCCGGGGGAGGGGGCGAACACTGAAGCTTTCTTT.

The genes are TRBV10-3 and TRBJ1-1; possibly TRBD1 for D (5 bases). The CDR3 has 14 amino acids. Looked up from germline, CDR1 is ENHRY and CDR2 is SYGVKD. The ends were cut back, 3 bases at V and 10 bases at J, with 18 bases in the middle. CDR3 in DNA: TGTGCCATCAGTGAACAGGAGGGAAGATCGGGAGCTTTCTTT. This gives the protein CAISEQEGRSGAFF.

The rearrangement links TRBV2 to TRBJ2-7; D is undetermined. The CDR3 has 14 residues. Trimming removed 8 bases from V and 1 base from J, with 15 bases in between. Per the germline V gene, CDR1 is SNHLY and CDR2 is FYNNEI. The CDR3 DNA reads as TGTGCCAGCCGAGGTCCAGAAGAATCCTACGAGCAGTACTTC. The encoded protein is CASRGPEESYEQYF. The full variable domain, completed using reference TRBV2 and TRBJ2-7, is EPEVTQTPSHQVTQMGQEVILRCVPISNHLYFYWYRQILGQKVEFLVSFYNNEISEKSEIFDDQFSVERPDGSNFTLKIRSTKLEDSAMYFCASRGPEESYEQYFGPGTRLTVT.

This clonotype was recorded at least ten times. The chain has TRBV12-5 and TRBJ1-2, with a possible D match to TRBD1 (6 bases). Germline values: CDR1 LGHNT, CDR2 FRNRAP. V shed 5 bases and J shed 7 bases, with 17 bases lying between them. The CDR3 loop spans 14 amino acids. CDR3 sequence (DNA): TGTGCTAGTGGTCCAGGCGGGGGGCGTTTTGGCTACACCTTC. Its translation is CASGPGGGRFGYTF.

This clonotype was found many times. CDR3 protein: CASSFGQGGTDTQYF. The CDR3, as DNA: TGTGCCAGCAGTTTTGGACAGGGAGGAACAGATACGCAGTATTTT. The chain couples TRBV27 to TRBJ2-3; 8 nucleotides line up with TRBD1. This CDR3 is built from 15 residues. The trim removed 3 bases at V and 3 bases at J, leaving 5 bases unmatched. Germline-derived CDR1 and CDR2 are MNHEY and SMNVEV (reference sequence).

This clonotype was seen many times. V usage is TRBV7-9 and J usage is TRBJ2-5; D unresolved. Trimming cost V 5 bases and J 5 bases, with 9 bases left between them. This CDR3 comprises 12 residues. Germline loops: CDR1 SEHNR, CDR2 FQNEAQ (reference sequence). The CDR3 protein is CASSSPVETQYF. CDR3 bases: TGTGCCAGCAGCAGTCCCGTGGAGACCCAGTACTTC.

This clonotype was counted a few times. This CDR3 is CSIRDRGFGQPQHF. The CDR3 DNA reads TGCAGCATCAGGGACAGGGGTTTCGGTCAGCCCCAGCATTTT. This rearrangement joins TRBV29-1 to TRBJ1-5, with TRBD1 matching over 10 bases. Germline V gene lookup returns CDR1 SQVTM and CDR2 ANQGSEA. There are 14 residues in the CDR3. V was clipped by 8 bases and J by 6 bases; unmatched bases: 10.